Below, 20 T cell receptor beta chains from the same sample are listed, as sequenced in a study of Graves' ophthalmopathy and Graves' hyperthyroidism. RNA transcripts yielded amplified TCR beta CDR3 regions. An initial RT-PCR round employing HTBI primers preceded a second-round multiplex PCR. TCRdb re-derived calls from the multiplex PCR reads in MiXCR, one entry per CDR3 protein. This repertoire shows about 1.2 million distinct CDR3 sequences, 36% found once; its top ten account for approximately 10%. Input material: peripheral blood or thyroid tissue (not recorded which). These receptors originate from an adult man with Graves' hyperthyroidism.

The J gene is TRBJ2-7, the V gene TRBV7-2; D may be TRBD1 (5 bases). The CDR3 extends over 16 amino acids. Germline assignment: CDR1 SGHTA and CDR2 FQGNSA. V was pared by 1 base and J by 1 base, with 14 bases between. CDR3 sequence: CASSLDPSGASYEQYF. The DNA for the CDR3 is TGTGCCAGCAGCTTAGACCCCTCTGGGGCTTCCTACGAGCAGTACTTC.

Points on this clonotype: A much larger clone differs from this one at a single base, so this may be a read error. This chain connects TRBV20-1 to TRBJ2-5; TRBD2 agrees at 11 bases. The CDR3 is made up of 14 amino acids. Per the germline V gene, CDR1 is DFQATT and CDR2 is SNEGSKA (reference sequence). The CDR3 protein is CGARVAGGLETQYF. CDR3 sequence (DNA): TGCGGTGCTAGAGTAGCGGGGGGGCTGGAGACCCAGTACTTC.

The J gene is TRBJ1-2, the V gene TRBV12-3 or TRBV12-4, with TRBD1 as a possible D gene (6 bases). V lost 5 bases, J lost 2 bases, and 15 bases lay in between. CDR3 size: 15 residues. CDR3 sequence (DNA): TGTGCCAGCAGTCCCGTGGGGGGCGGAAACTATGGCTACACCTTC. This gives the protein CASSPVGGGNYGYTF.

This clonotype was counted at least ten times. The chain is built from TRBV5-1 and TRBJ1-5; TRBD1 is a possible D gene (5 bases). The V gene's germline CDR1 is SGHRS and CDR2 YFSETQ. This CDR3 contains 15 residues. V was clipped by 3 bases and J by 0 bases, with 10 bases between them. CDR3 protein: CASSSDGGSNQPQHF. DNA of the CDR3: TGCGCCAGCAGCTCGGACGGGGGTAGCAATCAGCCCCAGCATTTT. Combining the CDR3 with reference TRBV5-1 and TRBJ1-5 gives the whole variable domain KAGVTQTPRYLIKTRGQQVTLSCSPISGHRSVSWYQQTPGQGLQFLFEYFSETQRNKGNFPGRFSGRQFSNSRSEMNVSTLELGDSALYLCASSSDGGSNQPQHFGDGTRLSIL.

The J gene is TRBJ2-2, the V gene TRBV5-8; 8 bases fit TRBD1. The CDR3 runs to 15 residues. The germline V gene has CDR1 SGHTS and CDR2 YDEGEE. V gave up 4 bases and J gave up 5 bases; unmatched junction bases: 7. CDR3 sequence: CASSPGTGFTGELFF. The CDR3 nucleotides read TGTGCCAGCAGCCCCGGGACAGGTTTTACCGGGGAGCTGTTTTTT.

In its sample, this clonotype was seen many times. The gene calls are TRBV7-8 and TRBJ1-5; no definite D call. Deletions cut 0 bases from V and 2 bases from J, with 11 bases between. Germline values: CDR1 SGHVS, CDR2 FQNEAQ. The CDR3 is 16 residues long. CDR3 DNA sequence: TGTGCCAGCAGCTTAGCCTGGTCTTTAGGCAATCAGCCCCAGCATTTT. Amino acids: CASSLAWSLGNQPQHF.

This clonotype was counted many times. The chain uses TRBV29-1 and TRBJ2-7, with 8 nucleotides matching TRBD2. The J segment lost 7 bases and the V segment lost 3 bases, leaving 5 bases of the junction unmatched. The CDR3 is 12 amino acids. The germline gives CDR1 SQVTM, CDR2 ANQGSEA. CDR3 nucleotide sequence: TGCAGCGTTGATGGGGCGGGAGGTGAGCAGTACTTC. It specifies CSVDGAGGEQYF.

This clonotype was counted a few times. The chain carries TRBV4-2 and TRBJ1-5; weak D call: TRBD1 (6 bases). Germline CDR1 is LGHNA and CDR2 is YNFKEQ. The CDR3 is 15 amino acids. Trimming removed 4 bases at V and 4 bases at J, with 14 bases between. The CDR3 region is CASSPWVGGNQPQHF. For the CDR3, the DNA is TGTGCCAGCAGCCCGTGGGTAGGGGGGAATCAGCCCCAGCATTTT.

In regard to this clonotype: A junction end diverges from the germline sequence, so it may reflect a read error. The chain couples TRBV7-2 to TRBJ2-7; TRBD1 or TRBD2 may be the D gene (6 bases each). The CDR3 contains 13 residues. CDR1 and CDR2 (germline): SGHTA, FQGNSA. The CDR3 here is CASSQVKGGEQYF. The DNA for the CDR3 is TGCGCCAGCAGCCAAGTAAAGGGGGGCGAGCAGTACTTC.

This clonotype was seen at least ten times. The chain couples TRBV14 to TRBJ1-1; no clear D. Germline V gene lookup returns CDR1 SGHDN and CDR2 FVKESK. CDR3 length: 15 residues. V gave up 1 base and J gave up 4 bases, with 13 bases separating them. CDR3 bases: TGTGCCAGCAGCCAAGGCGTCGGGTGGAGCACTGAAGCTTTCTTT. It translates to CASSQGVGWSTEAFF.

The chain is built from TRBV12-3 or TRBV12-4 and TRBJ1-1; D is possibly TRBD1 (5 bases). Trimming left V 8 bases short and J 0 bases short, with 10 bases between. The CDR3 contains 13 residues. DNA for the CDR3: TGTGCCAGCGTGGGGGTTTTGAACACTGAAGCTTTCTTT. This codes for CASVGVLNTEAFF.

The CDR3 nucleotides are TGTGCCAGCAGTTTGAAACAGGGTTCCCATCAGCCCCAGCATTTT. Protein sequence: CASSLKQGSHQPQHF. This sequence joins TRBV12-3 or TRBV12-4 and TRBJ1-5, with TRBD1 as a possible D gene (6 bases). With 3 bases removed from V and 5 bases from J, the gap between germline ends came to 14 bases. The CDR3 has 15 residues.

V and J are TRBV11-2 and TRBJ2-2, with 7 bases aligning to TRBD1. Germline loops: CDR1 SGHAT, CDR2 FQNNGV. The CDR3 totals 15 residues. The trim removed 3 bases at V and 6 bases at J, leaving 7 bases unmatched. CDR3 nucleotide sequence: TGTGCCAGCAGCTTGACAGGGCGGAGCGCCGGGGAGCTGTTTTTT. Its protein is CASSLTGRSAGELFF.

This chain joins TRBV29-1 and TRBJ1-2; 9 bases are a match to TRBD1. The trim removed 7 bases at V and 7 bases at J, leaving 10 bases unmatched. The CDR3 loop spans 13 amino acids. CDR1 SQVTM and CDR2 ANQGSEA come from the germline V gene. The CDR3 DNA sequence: TGCAGCGGCGAACGGGGACAGGGCTTTGGCTACACCTTC. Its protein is CSGERGQGFGYTF.

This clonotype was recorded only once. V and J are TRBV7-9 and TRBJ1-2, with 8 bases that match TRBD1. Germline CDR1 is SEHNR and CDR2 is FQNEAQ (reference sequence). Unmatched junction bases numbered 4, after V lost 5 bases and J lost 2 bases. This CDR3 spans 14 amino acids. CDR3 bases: TGTGCCAGCAGCGGACAGGGTGAGAACTATGGCTACACCTTC. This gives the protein CASSGQGENYGYTF.

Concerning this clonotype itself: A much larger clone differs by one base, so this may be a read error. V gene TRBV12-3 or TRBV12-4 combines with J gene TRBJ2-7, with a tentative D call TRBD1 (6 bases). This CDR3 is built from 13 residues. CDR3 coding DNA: TGTGCCAGCAGTTCCCCGGACAGATACGAGCAGCACTTC. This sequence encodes CASSSPDRYEQHF.

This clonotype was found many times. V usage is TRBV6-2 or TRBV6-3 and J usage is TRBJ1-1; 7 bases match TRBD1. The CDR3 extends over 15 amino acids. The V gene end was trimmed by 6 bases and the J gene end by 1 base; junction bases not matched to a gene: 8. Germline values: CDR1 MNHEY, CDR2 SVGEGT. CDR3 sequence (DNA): TGTGCCAGCAGCCCATCCGGGACAGCGAACACTGAAGCTTTCTTT. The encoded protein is CASSPSGTANTEAFF.

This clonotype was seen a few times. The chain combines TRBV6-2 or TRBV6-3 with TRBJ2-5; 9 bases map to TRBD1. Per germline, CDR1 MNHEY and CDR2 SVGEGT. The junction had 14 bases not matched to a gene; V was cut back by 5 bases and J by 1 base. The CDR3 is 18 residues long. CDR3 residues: CASSIHRDREGVQETQYF. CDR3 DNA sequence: TGTGCCAGCAGTATCCACCGGGACAGGGAAGGAGTCCAAGAGACCCAGTACTTC.

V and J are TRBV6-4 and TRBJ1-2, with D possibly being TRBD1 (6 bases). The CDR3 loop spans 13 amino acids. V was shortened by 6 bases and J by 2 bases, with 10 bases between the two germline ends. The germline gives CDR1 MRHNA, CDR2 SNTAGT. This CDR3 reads CASRDGGNYGYTF. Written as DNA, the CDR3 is TGTGCCAGCAGAGACGGGGGCAACTATGGCTACACCTTC.

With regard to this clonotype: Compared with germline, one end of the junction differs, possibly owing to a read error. The CDR3 reads CASSPVGQGPEAFF. Here the CDR3 DNA reads TGCGCCAGCAGCCCAGTAGGACAGGGCCCTGAAGCTTTCTTT. The chain links TRBV7-3 to TRBJ1-1; TRBD1 aligns across 8 bases. The CDR3 consists of 14 residues. Germline V gene lookup returns CDR1 SGHTA and CDR2 FQGTGA.